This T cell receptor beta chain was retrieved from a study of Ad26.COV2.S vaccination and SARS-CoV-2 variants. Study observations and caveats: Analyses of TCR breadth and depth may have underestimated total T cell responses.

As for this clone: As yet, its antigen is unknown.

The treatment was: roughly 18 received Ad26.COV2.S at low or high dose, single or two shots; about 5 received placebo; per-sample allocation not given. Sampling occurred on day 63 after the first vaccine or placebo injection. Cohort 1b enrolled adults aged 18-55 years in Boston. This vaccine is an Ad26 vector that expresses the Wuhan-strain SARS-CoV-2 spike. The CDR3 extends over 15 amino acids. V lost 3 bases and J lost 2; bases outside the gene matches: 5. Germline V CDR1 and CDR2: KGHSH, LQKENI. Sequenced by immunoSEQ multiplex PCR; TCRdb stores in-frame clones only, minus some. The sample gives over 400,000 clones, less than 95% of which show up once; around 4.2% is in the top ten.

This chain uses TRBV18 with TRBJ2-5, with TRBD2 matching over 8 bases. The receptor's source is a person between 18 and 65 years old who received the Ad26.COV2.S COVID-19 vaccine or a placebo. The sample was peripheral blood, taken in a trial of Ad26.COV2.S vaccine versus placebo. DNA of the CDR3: TGTGCCAGCTCACCCCGCGGACTAGCTCAAGAGACCCAGTACTTC. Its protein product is CASSPRGLAQETQYF.